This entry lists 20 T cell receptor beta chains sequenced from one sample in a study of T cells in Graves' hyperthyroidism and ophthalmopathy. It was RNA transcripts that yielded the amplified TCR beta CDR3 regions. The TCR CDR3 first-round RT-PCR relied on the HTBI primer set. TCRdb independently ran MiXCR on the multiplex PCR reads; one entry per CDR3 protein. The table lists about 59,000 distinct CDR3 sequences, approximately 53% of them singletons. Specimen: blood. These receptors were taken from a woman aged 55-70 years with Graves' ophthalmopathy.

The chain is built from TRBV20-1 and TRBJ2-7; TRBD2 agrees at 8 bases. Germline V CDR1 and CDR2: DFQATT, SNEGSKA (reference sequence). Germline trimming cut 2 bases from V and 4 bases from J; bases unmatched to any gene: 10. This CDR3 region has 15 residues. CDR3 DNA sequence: TGCAGTGCTAGAAGAGGGGGACTAGTACGTTACGAGCAGTACTTC. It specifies CSARRGGLVRYEQYF.

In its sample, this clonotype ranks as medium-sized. CDR3 loop: CASSLSSQAGGYNEQFF. The DNA of the CDR3 is TGTGCCAGCAGCTTATCAAGCCAAGCGGGAGGATACAATGAGCAGTTCTTC. The rearrangement uses TRBV7-9 and TRBJ2-1; 9 nucleotides line up with TRBD2. This CDR3 has 17 amino acids. Unmatched junction bases numbered 9, after V lost 2 bases and J lost 4 bases. Germline V lookup: CDR1 SEHNR, CDR2 FQNEAQ (reference sequence).

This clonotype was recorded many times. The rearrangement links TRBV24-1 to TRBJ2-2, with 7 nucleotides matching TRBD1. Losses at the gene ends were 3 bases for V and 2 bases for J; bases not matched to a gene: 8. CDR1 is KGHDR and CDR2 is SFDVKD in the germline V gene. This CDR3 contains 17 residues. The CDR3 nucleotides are TGTGCCACCAGTGATGACAACCGGGACAGTAACACCGGGGAGCTGTTTTTT. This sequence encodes CATSDDNRDSNTGELFF.

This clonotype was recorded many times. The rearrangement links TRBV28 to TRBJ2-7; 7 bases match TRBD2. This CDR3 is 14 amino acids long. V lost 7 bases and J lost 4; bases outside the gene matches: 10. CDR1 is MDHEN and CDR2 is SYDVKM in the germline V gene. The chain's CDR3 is CASTPRTSFYEQYF. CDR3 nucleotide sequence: TGTGCCAGCACGCCTCGGACTAGTTTTTACGAGCAGTACTTC.

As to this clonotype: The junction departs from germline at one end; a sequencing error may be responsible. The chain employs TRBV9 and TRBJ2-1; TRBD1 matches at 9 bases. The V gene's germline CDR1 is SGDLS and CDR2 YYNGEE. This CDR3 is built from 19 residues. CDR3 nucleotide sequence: TGTGTCAGCAGCGTAGCCCTGGGTCTTGGTACAGGGGGCTACAATGAGCAATTCTTC. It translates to CVSSVALGLGTGGYNEQFF.

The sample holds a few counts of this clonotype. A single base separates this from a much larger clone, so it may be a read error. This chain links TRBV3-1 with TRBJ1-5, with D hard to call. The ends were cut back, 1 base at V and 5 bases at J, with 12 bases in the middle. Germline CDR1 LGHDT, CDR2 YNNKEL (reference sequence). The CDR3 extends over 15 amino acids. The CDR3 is CASSQGYSGDQPQHF. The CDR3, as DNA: TGTGCCAGCAGCCAAGGTTACAGCGGGGATCAGCCCCAGCATTTT.

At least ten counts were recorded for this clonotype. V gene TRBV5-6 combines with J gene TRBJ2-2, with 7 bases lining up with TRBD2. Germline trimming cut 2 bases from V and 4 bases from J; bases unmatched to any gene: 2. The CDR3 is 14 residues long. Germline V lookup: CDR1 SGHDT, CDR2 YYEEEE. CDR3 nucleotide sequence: TGTGCCAGCAGCTTTACTAGCGTCACCGGGGAGCTGTTTTTT. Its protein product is CASSFTSVTGELFF.

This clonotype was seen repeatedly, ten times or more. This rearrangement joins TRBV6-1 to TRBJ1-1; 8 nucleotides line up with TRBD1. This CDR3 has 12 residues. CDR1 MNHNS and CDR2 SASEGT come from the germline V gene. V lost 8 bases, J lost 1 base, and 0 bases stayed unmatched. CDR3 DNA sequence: TGTGCCAGCGGGACAGGGAACACTGAAGCTTTCTTT. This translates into CASGTGNTEAFF.

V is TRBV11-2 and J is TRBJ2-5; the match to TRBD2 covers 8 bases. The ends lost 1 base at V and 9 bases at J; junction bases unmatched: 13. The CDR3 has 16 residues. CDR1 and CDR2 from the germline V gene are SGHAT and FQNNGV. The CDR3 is CASSLGLGSSGGAQYF. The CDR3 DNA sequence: TGTGCCAGCAGCTTAGGATTGGGGAGCTCGGGGGGGGCCCAGTACTTC.

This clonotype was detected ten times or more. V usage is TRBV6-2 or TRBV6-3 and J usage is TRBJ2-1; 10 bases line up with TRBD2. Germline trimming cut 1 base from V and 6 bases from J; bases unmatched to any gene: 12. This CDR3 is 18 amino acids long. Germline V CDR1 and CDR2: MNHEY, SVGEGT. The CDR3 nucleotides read TGTGCCAGCAGTTACTTCCTAGGAACTAGCGGGGAATTCAATGAGCAGTTCTTC. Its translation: CASSYFLGTSGEFNEQFF.

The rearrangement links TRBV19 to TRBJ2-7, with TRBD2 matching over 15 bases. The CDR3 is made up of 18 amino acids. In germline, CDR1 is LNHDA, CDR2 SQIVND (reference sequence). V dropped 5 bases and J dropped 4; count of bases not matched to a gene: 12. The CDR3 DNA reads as TGTGCCAGTAGTCCTCTCCGGACTAGCGGGGGGGCCGGTTACGAGCAGTACTTC. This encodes CASSPLRTSGGAGYEQYF.

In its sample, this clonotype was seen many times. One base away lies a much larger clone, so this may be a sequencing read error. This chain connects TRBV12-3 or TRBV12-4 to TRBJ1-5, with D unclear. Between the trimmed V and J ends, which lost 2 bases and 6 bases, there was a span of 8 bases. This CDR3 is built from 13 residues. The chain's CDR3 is CASSLRRSQPQHF. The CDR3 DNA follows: TGTGCCAGCAGTTTAAGACGGAGTCAGCCCCAGCATTTT.

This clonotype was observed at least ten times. The CDR3 sequence is CASSQTGSADTQYF. The CDR3 bases are TGTGCCAGCAGCCAAACGGGATCGGCGGATACGCAGTATTTT. The chain uses TRBV6-2 or TRBV6-3 and TRBJ2-3, with a weak D call TRBD2 (5 bases). V lost 6 bases, J lost 6 bases, and 16 bases lay in between. The CDR3 consists of 14 residues. Germline assignment: CDR1 MNHEY and CDR2 SVGEGT.

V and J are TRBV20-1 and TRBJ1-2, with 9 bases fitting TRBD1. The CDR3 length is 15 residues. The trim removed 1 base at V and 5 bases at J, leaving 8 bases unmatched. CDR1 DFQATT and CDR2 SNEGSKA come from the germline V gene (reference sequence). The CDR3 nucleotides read TGCAGTGCTAGAGGAGGGACAGGGAGTAGATATGGCTACACCTTC. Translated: CSARGGTGSRYGYTF.

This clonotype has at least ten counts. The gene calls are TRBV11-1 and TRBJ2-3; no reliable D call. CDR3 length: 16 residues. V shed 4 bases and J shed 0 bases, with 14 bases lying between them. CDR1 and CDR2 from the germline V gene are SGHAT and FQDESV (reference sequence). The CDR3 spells CASSSRITSSTDTQYF. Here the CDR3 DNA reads TGTGCCAGCAGCTCCCGGATCACTTCTAGCACAGATACGCAGTATTTT.

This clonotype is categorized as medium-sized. The CDR3 is CASSVDLAPNEQFF. The CDR3 nucleotides are TGTGCCAGCAGCGTAGATCTAGCCCCGAATGAGCAGTTCTTC. The rearrangement uses TRBV9 and TRBJ2-1; tentatively, D is TRBD2 (5 bases). Germline loops: CDR1 SGDLS, CDR2 YYNGEE. CDR3 length equals 14 residues. V lost 0 bases and J lost 7, with 11 bases in between.

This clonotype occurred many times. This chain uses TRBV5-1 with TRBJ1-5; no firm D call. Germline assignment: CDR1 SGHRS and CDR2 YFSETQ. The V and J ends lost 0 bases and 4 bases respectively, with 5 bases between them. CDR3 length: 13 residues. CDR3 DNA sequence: TGCGCCAGCAGCTTGGGTAGTAATCAGCCCCAGCATTTT. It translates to CASSLGSNQPQHF.

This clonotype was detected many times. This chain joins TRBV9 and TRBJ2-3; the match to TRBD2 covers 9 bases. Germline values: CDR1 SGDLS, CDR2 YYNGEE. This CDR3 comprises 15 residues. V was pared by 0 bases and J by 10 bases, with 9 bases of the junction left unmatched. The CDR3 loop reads CASSVEAGGRGAQYF. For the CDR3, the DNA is TGTGCCAGCAGCGTAGAAGCGGGGGGCCGAGGAGCGCAGTATTTT. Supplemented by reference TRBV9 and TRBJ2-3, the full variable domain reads DSGVTQTPKHLITATGQRVTLRCSPRSGDLSVYWYQQSLDQGLQFLIQYYNGEERAKGNILERFSAQQFPDLHSELNLSSLELGDSALYFCASSVEAGGRGAQYFGPGTRLTVL.

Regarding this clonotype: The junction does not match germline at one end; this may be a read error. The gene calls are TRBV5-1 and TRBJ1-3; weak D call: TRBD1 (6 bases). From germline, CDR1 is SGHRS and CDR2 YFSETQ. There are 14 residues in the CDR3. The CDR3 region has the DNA TGCGCCAACAACCCAGGGGCTTCTGGATACACCATATATTTT. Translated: CANNPGASGYTIYF.

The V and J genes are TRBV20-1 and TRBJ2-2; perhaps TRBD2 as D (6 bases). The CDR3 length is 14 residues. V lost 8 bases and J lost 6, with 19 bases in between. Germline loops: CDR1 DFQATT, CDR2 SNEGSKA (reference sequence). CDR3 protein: CSTIRRLGAGELFF. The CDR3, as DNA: TGCAGTACTATAAGACGACTAGGGGCCGGGGAGCTGTTTTTT.